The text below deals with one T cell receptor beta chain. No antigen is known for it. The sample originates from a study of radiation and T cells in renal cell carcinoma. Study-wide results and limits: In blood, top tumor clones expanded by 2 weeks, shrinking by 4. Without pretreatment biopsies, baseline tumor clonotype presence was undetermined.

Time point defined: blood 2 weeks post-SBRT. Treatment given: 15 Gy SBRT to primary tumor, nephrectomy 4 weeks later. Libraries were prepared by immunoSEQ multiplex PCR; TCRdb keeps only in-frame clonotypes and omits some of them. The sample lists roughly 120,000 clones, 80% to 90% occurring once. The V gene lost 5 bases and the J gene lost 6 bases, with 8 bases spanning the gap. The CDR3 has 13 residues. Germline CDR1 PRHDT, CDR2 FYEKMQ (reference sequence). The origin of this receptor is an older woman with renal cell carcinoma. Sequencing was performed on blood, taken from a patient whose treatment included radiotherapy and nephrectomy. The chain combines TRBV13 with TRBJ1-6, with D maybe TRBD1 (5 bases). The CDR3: CASSLGPNSPLHF. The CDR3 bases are TGTGCCAGCAGCCTGGGACCTAATTCACCCCTCCACTTT. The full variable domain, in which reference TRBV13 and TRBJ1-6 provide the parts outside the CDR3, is AAGVIQSPRHLIKEKRETATLKCYPIPRHDTVYWYQQGPGQDPQFLISFYEKMQSDKGSIPDRFSAQQFSDYHSELNMSSLELGDSALYFCASSLGPNSPLHFGNGTRLTVT.